The T cell receptor (beta chain) under discussion was sequenced for a study of Tregs in tolerant kidney transplant recipients. This clone appeared a few times. Its antigen is as yet unknown. Thawed PBMCs were FACS-sorted into unstimulated CD4+CD25+CD127- regulatory T cells, CD4+CD25- non-regulatory cells, CD4 and CD8 cells. Thawed PBMCs were rested overnight at 37°C with 150 to 200 IU/ml IL-2 before regulatory T cell sorting. The method was immunoSEQ multiplex PCR; TCRdb's version includes in-frame clones alone and lacks a portion of them. This table has 55,000 to 80,000 clones, approximately 98% appearing once. The CDR3 is 16 residues long. Per germline, CDR1 LNHNV and CDR2 YYDKDF (reference sequence). The V segment lost 2 bases and the J segment 5 bases; nucleotides outside the gene matches: 7. Overall study findings and caveats: Few patients were studied, so findings need validation in larger groups. Some patients' samples used different primers over time, so nucleotide sequences weren't comparable.

The chain is built from TRBV15 and TRBJ1-5; 9 bases align to TRBD1. The receptor's source is a human donor who received a combined kidney and bone marrow transplant. Sequenced here: Tregs from blood, sampled before the transplant. Here the CDR3 DNA reads TGTGCCACCAGCAGACTGGGGACAGGGCGAGATCAGCCCCAGCATTTT. Translated: CATSRLGTGRDQPQHF.